This T cell receptor beta chain was sequenced during a study of OX40 agonist ivuxolimab in advanced cancers. For the study in its entirety: Ivuxolimab was an agonistic, fully human IgG2 monoclonal antibody directed against OX40 (CD134), a costimulatory receptor. Intravenous ivuxolimab was administered to patients every 2 weeks at six dose levels: 0.01, 0.1, 0.3, 1.5, 3 and 10 mg/kg. Of the approximately 54 patients in dose escalation, some 19 had hepatocellular carcinoma, some 15 had melanoma, 9 had renal cell carcinoma and 9 had head and neck cancer. In the dose-escalation cohort, 82.7% of patients were male, and the mean age was approximately 64 years, with a range of 23 to 79. Prior anti-PD-1, anti-PD-L1 or anti-CTLA-4 therapy was permitted, and checkpoint inhibitors had been received by roughly 40% of dose-escalation patients. Partial responses were achieved by three dose-escalation patients, of whom one had hepatocellular carcinoma and two had cutaneous melanoma. The point of sequencing TCRbeta in the periphery was to test whether ivuxolimab changed TCR sequence diversity and drove clonal T-cell expansion. The paper covers the monotherapy dose-escalation part of the phase I ivuxolimab trial, which included N of about 56 patients.

Genomic DNA was isolated from the sorted cells so that the TCRbeta CDR3 region could be sequenced. TCRbeta CDR3 regions were sequenced using the immunoSEQ Assay. Not all clones reach the TCRdb copy of this immuneACCESS table, which keeps in-frame sequences only. Checked studies attribute under half of the gap to unresolved V genes and leave the rest unexplained. This sample is represented by roughly 80,000 clones; roughly 92% of them were singletons. Of the sample, 6.2% falls within the top ten clones. Patients with autoimmune disease history or receiving systemic immunosuppression were excluded from the trial. In every dose cohort, peripheral blood was drawn for TCR sequencing at baseline, cycle 4 day 1, and cycle 7 day 1. The samples were drawn from a first-in-human, open-label, multicenter phase I dose-escalation trial of ivuxolimab. The trial enrolled adults with locally advanced or metastatic head and neck squamous cell, hepatocellular, melanoma or renal cell carcinoma. Before TCR sequencing, CD4+ T cells and CD8+ T cells were sorted from peripheral blood as separate populations.

From its cysteine to its phenylalanine, the CDR3 spans 13 amino acids. The only DNA kept is the CDR3, 39 bases in frame from the first base. Taken from the germline V gene, the CDR1 and CDR2 loops are MNHEY and SVGAGI. Trimming at the junction amounts to 6 bases on V and 6 bases on J, and the germline ends lie 15 bases apart. General findings and caveats noted by the study authors: Low levels of normalized T-cell clonal expansion were also seen in some patients who did not respond. At doses of 0.1 to 3.0 mg/kg, clonal expansion of both CD4+ and CD8+ T cells in blood was seen between baseline and week 6. Antigen specificity was not determined for the clonally expanded peripheral T cells. In the 0.1-3.0 mg/kg groups, partial responders were among the patients with the lowest normalized peripheral clonal expansion, particularly in CD8+ T cells. After ivuxolimab, CD8+ T cells had more expanded clones than CD4+ T cells on average.

This clone is assessed as medium-sized (0.01 to 0.1%). Its antigen remains undetermined. There are no base qualities to consult, and no much larger clone falls within one base. The specimen was CD4+ or CD8+ T cells sorted from blood, collected in a trial of the OX40 agonist ivuxolimab. This clonotype was sampled from an adult with an advanced solid tumor such as melanoma, head and neck, liver or kidney cancer. Recombination linked TRBV6-5 to TRBJ2-7; no D gene can be assigned with confidence. CDR3 reads: CASSPGFLFEQYF. The DNA sequence is TGTGCCAGCAGCCCCGGATTTCTGTTCGAGCAGTACTTC.